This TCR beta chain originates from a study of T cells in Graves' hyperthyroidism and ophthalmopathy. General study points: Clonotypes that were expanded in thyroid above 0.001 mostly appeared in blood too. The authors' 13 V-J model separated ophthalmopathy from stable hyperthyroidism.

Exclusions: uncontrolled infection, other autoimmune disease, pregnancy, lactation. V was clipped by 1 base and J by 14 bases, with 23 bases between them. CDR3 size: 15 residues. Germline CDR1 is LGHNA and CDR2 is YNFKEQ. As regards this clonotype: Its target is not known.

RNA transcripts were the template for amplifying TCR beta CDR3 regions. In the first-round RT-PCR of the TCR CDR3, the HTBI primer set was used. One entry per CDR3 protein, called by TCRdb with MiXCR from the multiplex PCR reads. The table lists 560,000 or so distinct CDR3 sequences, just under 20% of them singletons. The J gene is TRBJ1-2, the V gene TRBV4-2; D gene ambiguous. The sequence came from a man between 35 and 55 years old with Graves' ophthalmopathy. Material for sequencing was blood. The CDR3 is CASSQVMGNTMASTF. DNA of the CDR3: TGTGCCAGCAGCCAAGTGATGGGGAACACTATGGCTAGTACCTTC.